This is a list of T cell receptor beta chains from one sample in a study of tumor and adjacent non-tumor tissue in lung cancer. One entry per CDR3 protein results from TCRdb running MiXCR on the multiplex PCR reads. The table records 77,000 or so distinct CDR3 sequences, 77% of them present only once. The sample was lung tumor tissue. The receptors come from a woman aged 45-59 years with non-small cell lung cancer. CDR3s include the opening cysteine and the closing phenylalanine or tryptophan. D genes are given only for firm matches. Part of the rows lack a size; the others show once, few, many or a class for expanded clones.

d_gene | j_gene | v_gene | abundance | CDR3nt | CDR3aa
- | TRBJ2-5 | TRBV12-3/TRBV12-4 | - | TGTACCAGCACCCGACCGGGGCAAGAGACCCAGTACTTC | CTSTRPGQETQYF
- | TRBJ2-2 | TRBV11-3 | - | TGTGCCAGCTGCCTAGTGGGGGACACCGGGGAGCTGTTTTTT | CASCLVGDTGELFF
- | TRBJ1-2 | TRBV29-1 | medium-sized | TGCAGCGTTGAGGGGGAGGGGTATGGCTACACCTTC | CSVEGEGYGYTF
TRBD2 | TRBJ2-1 | TRBV11-2 | - | TGTGCCAGCGGCCCAGGGGAGCTAGCGGGAGTACGTGAGCAGTTCTTC | CASGPGELAGVREQFF
TRBD1 | TRBJ1-4 | TRBV6-1 | - | TGTGTCAGCAGTGAAACTCTGCCGGGACAGGGTGAAAAACTGTTTTTT | CVSSETLPGQGEKLFF
- | TRBJ2-7 | TRBV6-1 | - | TGCGCCAGCAGTGGAGAAGTTAGCGGACCCTACGAGCAGTACTTC | CASSGEVSGPYEQYF
- | TRBJ1-1 | TRBV19 | - | TGTGCCAATAGTCCGCCTTTGAACATTGAAGCTTTCTTT | CANSPPLNIEAFF
TRBD2 | TRBJ2-7 | TRBV11-2 | - | TGTGCCAGCAGCTTAGGAAGGCGAGCGGGAGTCGGCGGGCAGTACTTC | CASSLGRRAGVGGQYF
- | TRBJ1-2 | TRBV6-1 | many | TGTGCCAGCAGTGACCTGACAAGCTATGGCTACACCTTC | CASSDLTSYGYTF
TRBD1 | TRBJ2-5 | TRBV29-1 | - | TGCAGTGCTCAGACAGGGCGAGAGAGCCAGTACTTC | CSAQTGRESQYF
- | TRBJ2-5 | TRBV28 | many | TGTGCCAGCACCCCGCCACGTGGGACCCAGTACTTC | CASTPPRGTQYF
- | TRBJ2-3 | TRBV28 | many | TGTGCCAGCAGTTTAGTGTTCCCACGGCGAGATACGCAGTATTTT | CASSLVFPRRDTQYF
- | TRBJ2-5 | TRBV11-2 | - | TGTGACAGCAGCCCCGAAATGGGCGTCCAGGAGACCCAGTACTTC | CDSSPEMGVQETQYF
TRBD2 | TRBJ2-7 | TRBV4-2 | many | TGTGCCAGCAGCCAAGAATCTAGCGGGTCTTCCTACGAGCAGTACTTC | CASSQESSGSSYEQYF
- | TRBJ2-5 | TRBV6-5 | once | TGTGCCAGCAACCCCGGGGCAATCCAAGAGACCCAGTACTTC | CASNPGAIQETQYF
TRBD2 | TRBJ2-5 | TRBV12-3/TRBV12-4 | - | TGTGACAGTAAGCGGGAGGGGGAAGAGACCCAGTATTTC | CDSKREGEETQYF
TRBD2 | TRBJ2-7 | TRBV10-1 | - | TGCGCCACTAGCACCGGGATGTGGACTAGCGGCGTGCAGTACTTC | CATSTGMWTSGVQYF
- | TRBJ1-3 | TRBV30 | many | TGTGCCTGGAGCCAGGGAGCCACTGGAAACACCATATATTTT | CAWSQGATGNTIYF
- | TRBJ2-1 | TRBV6-2/TRBV6-3 | - | TGTGCCAGCAGATGTCACACAGGCGATGAGCACTTCTTC | CASRCHTGDEHFF
- | TRBJ2-7 | TRBV11-1 | - | TGTCCCAGCAGCCTGAGAGGGGCGGCCTCCTACGAGCAGTACTTC | CPSSLRGAASYEQYF
- | TRBJ1-5 | TRBV6-1 | once | TGTGCCAGCAATAGAGAGGTCGGCAGCAATCAGCCACAGCATTTT | CASNREVGSNQPQHF
- | TRBJ1-2 | TRBV6-5 | - | TGTGCCAGCAGTTACGCCGGAATAGCTCTTCATGGGTACACCTTC | CASSYAGIALHGYTF
- | TRBJ2-3 | TRBV12-3/TRBV12-4 | - | TGTGCCAGCAGTTCGAAAGATCTGGCCCTGCGGGACGCAGATATGAAGTATTTT | CASSSKDLALRDADMKYF
- | TRBJ2-2 | TRBV12-1 | - | TGTGCCAGCAGCTTGTTCTGTAAACCGACTAGATTCGGCATCGGGGAGCTGTTTTTT | CASSLFCKPTRFGIGELFF
- | TRBJ1-5 | TRBV4-2 | - | TGTGTCAGCAGCCAAGACCTCAATAGCAATCGGCCCCAGCATTTT | CVSSQDLNSNRPQHF
- | TRBJ2-2 | TRBV12-3/TRBV12-4 | - | TGTGCCAGCAGCCTCAACACAGTGGAGCTGTTTTTT | CASSLNTVELFF
TRBD2 | TRBJ2-1 | TRBV5-6 | - | TGTGCCAGCAGCTCCCGGGACTACCAGCTAAGGTACAATGAGCGGTTCTTC | CASSSRDYQLRYNERFF
- | TRBJ2-7 | TRBV29-1 | - | TGCAGCATTCTCTCAGCGATTAGCACCTACGGGCACTACTTC | CSILSAISTYGHYF
TRBD1 | TRBJ2-7 | TRBV24-1 | - | TGTGCCACCTGCTCCTCCGGGACAGGGATTGAGCAGTACTTC | CATCSSGTGIEQYF
- | TRBJ1-1 | TRBV11-2 | - | TGTACCAGTAGCTTTTTGGACAAGGGCACTGAAGCTTTCTTT | CTSSFLDKGTEAFF
- | TRBJ2-1 | TRBV6-2/TRBV6-3 | - | TGTGCCAGCCGGCAGACCCTCACGTGGGGCAATGAGCAGTTCTTC | CASRQTLTWGNEQFF
- | TRBJ2-1 | TRBV11-3 | once | TGTGTCAGCAGCATAGTCCAATTCTTC | CVSSIVQFF
- | TRBJ2-7 | TRBV4-2 | once | TGTACCAGCAGGCACGCGCTGGTGGACTACGAGCAGTACTTC | CTSRHALVDYEQYF
- | TRBJ2-1 | TRBV7-9 | many | TGTGCCAGCAGCTGGGATGTTAGCGGCCCCCGGTATGAGCAGTTCTTC | CASSWDVSGPRYEQFF
- | TRBJ2-7 | TRBV11-2 | - | TGTGCCACCAGCCTGACGGACACTGCCTACAAGCAGTATTTC | CATSLTDTAYKQYF
TRBD1 | TRBJ2-5 | TRBV4-2 | - | TGTGCCAGTAGCCAAAGCAGGACAGGGCATGAGACCCATTACTTC | CASSQSRTGHETHYF
- | TRBJ2-1 | TRBV5-6 | - | TGTGCCAGCAGTATCGGCATGGTGCCCTCCTACATTGAGCAGTTCTTC | CASSIGMVPSYIEQFF
- | TRBJ2-7 | TRBV20-1 | - | TGCAATGCTAGAGCTCGGGACTTCTACGAGCACTACTTC | CNARARDFYEHYF
- | TRBJ1-2 | TRBV12-3/TRBV12-4 | - | TGTGCTAGCAGTTTAGTGCGGGGCAGGACTAACTATGGCTACACCTTC | CASSLVRGRTNYGYTF
- | TRBJ2-5 | TRBV4-1 | - | TGCGCCGGCAGTCCCCTTGGACGGGAGTCCCAGTACTTC | CAGSPLGRESQYF
- | TRBJ1-4 | TRBV12-3/TRBV12-4 | - | TGTGCCAACAATTCCCCGACGACGTTTGGACCGGTCCTGACTGAAAAACTGTTTTTT | CANNSPTTFGPVLTEKLFF
- | TRBJ2-1 | TRBV11-2 | - | TGTGCCAGCAGCTCTCTTGCCGGGACGGCAATGCGGTTCTTC | CASSSLAGTAMRFF